One T cell receptor beta chain is described in this entry. Both 60 Vbeta primers and 13 Jbeta primers went into the PCR. Generated by immunoSEQ multiplex PCR, the TCRdb table keeps only in-frame clones and is missing some. The sample shows 70,000 to 85,000 clones, and roughly 8% sits with its ten largest clones. This specimen comes from a study of cytomegalovirus exposure and HLA in healthy donors. This CDR3 is 16 amino acids long. CDR1 is SGHVS, CDR2 FQNEAQ, per germline. V was pared by 5 bases and J by 7 bases, with 14 bases of the junction left unmatched. The source material was PBMCs. The chain employs TRBV7-8 and TRBJ2-1, with 7 bases aligning to TRBD2. This clonotype was obtained from a female donor in good health and CMV-seropositive. CDR3 DNA sequence: TGTGCCAGCAGCCGAACTTTAGGAAGGGGAGGGAATGAGCAGTTCTTC. Protein: CASSRTLGRGGNEQFF. The variable domain in full, completed from reference TRBV7-8 and TRBJ2-1, reads GAGVSQSPRYKVAKRGQDVALRCDPISGHVSLFWYQQALGQGPEFLTYFQNEAQLDKSGLPSDRFFAERPEGSVSTLKIQRTQQEDSAVYLCASSRTLGRGGNEQFFGPGTRLTVL.